This TCR beta chain was recovered during a study of vaccination and CD4 T cells after COVID-19. Background on the study: Specimens were obtained from a few convalescent patients at day 14 and at days 161 to 241 post-vaccination.

V was cut by 7 bases and J by 3 bases, with 19 bases left in between. This CDR3 has 16 amino acids. The Oncomine TCR Beta short-read assay generated sequence data from the DNA of cultured CD4+ T cells. The authors extracted genomic DNA from cultured CD4+ T cells. TCRdb redid the calling of the PCR reads with MiXCR, one entry per CDR3 protein. The sample records about 22,000 distinct CDR3 sequences, roughly 50% being singletons. As to this clonotype: The antigen is unknown.

Time point defined: late sampling 161 to 241 days after vaccination in three convalescent patients. Treatment denoted: roughly ten-day PBMC culture with coronavirus spike peptide pools or control peptides (ViraFEST assay). This material consisted of CD4+ T cells from blood, cultured in vitro, taken about 7 months after SARS-CoV-2 vaccination. The receptor comes from a human donor who had recovered from COVID-19. The rearrangement joins TRBV12-3 or TRBV12-4 to TRBJ2-1, with D unresolved. CDR3 residues: CASTTMASLSYNEQFF. The CDR3 nucleotides are TGTGCCAGCACCACCATGGCGTCATTAAGCTACAATGAGCAGTTCTTC.